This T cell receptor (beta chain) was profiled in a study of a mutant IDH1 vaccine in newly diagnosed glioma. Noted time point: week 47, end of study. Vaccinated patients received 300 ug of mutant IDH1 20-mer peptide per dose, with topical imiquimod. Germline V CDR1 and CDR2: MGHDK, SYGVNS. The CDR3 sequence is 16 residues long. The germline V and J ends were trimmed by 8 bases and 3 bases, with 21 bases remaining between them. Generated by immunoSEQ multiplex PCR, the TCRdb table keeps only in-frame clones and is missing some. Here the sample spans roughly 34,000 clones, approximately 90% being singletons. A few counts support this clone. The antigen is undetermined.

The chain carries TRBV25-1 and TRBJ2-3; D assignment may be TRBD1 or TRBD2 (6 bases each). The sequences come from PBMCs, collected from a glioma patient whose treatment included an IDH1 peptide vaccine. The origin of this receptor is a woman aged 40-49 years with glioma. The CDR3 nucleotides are TGTGCCAGCGTCGGAGGGTTAACAGGGACTACAGATACGCAGTATTTT. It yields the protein CASVGGLTGTTDTQYF.